One and the same sample provided the 10 T cell receptor beta chains below, sequenced in a study of T cells after somatic rescue of genetic block. TCRdb's copy holds only in-frame clones and misses some; the assay was immunoSEQ multiplex PCR. The sample carries 70,000 to 85,000 clones, roughly 88% recorded once. Sequencing was performed on peripheral blood mononuclear cells (PBMCs). These receptors all come from a young man.

The chain couples TRBV2 to TRBJ2-2, with 10 nucleotides matching TRBD2. The trim removed 1 base at V and 3 bases at J, leaving 8 bases unmatched. The germline gives CDR1 SNHLY, CDR2 FYNNEI. The CDR3 runs to 18 residues. The CDR3 is CASSEVTLAGEDTGELFF. The CDR3 nucleotides are TGTGCCAGCAGTGAAGTTACCCTAGCGGGAGAGGACACCGGGGAGCTGTTTTTT.

The J gene is TRBJ1-3, the V gene TRBV7-2, with D possibly matching TRBD1 (6 bases). The CDR3 covers 16 residues. Germline V gene sequence: CDR1 SGHTA, CDR2 FQGNSA. V lost 5 bases, J lost 1 base, and 15 bases lay in between. CDR3 protein: CASSPPGVRSGNTIYF. The CDR3 DNA is TGTGCCAGCAGCCCCCCAGGGGTAAGGTCTGGAAACACCATATATTTT.

The chain combines TRBV7-6 with TRBJ2-5; weak D call: TRBD2 (5 bases). The CDR3 consists of 15 residues. The V gene's germline CDR1 is SGHVS and CDR2 FNYEAQ. V dropped 4 bases and J dropped 4 bases, with 16 bases sitting between them. This CDR3 reads CASSSEGSLPETQYF. As DNA, the CDR3 is TGTGCCAGCAGCTCTGAGGGCTCACTACCAGAGACCCAGTACTTC.

In this sample, this clone turned up once. The chain carries TRBV7-6 and TRBJ2-1; D is perhaps TRBD1 (6 bases). Germline V gene data show CDR1 as SGHVS and CDR2 as FNYEAQ. The CDR3 contains 18 residues. V was cut by 5 bases and J by 4 bases, with 24 bases left in between. In DNA form, the CDR3 reads TGTGCCAGCAGCCCTCGCGTGGGGGCGTCTGTGATTTACAATGAGCAGTTCTTC. This sequence encodes CASSPRVGASVIYNEQFF.

The chain carries TRBV6-1 and TRBJ1-1; D is uncertain. The length of the CDR3 is 12 residues. The germline V and J ends were trimmed by 6 bases and 7 bases, with 12 bases remaining between them. Germline V lookup: CDR1 MNHNS, CDR2 SASEGT. CDR3 amino acids: CASSRTQDEAFF. Written as DNA, the CDR3 is TGTGCCAGCAGCCGGACCCAAGATGAAGCTTTCTTT.

V gene TRBV6-6 combines with J gene TRBJ1-4, with a weak D call TRBD1 (6 bases). The CDR3 has 14 amino acids. With 7 bases removed from V and 4 bases from J, the gap between germline ends came to 13 bases. CDR1 is MNHNY, CDR2 SVGAGI, per germline (reference sequence). The CDR3 spells CASISTGYNEKLFF. In DNA form, the CDR3 reads TGTGCCAGCATCTCTACAGGGTATAATGAAAAACTGTTTTTT.

V usage is TRBV11-2 and J usage is TRBJ2-7; TRBD2 agrees at 11 bases. The length of the CDR3 is 14 residues. With V trimmed by 4 bases and J by 3 bases, 2 bases remained unmatched. Per the germline V gene, CDR1 is SGHAT and CDR2 is FQNNGV. The CDR3 bases are TGTGCCAGCAGCTCAGGACTAGCGGGCTACGAGCAGTACTTC. Residues: CASSSGLAGYEQYF.

This clone has a single count. The chain has TRBV6-1 and TRBJ2-7; D unclear. There are 13 residues in the CDR3. V was trimmed by 6 bases and J by 0 bases, leaving 9 bases between them. Germline V gene data show CDR1 as MNHNS and CDR2 as SASEGT. CDR3 sequence (DNA): TGTGCCAGCAGGACACACAGCTCCTACGAGCAGTACTTC. It yields the protein CASRTHSSYEQYF.

The V gene is TRBV25-1, the J gene TRBJ2-3; 12 nucleotides agree with TRBD1. The J segment lost 4 bases and the V segment lost 3 bases, leaving 5 bases of the junction unmatched. The CDR3 consists of 16 residues. Germline lookup yields CDR1 MGHDK and CDR2 SYGVNS. The chain's CDR3 is CASSEGQGAIADTQYF. CDR3 coding DNA: TGTGCCAGCAGTGAGGGACAGGGGGCTATCGCAGATACGCAGTATTTT.

This clone was found once. V and J are TRBV11-3 and TRBJ1-4; D not resolved. Trimming stripped 5 bases from V and 5 bases from J, with 15 bases between. The length of the CDR3 is 15 residues. Germline assignment: CDR1 SGHNT and CDR2 YENEEA. In DNA form, the CDR3 reads TGTGCCAGCAGCCCGGGGTTGAGGGTGAATGAAAAACTGTTTTTT. It encodes CASSPGLRVNEKLFF.